Here is one TCR beta chain with its context. The antigen is undetermined. CDR3 size: 12 residues. Germline V gene sequence: CDR1 SGHNT, CDR2 YENEEA. Trimming took off 8 bases at V and 4 bases at J, with 10 bases between the two ends. The sample comes from a study of T cells in Graves' hyperthyroidism and ophthalmopathy. Study-level findings and limits: Ophthalmopathy was distinguished from stable hyperthyroidism by 13 V-J signatures.

With a duration under 2 months, the hyperthyroidism was newly diagnosed in patients aged 18 to 65. What was amplified from RNA transcripts were TCR beta CDR3 regions. Using the HTBI primer set, a first-round RT-PCR was run on the TCR CDR3. TCRdb ran MiXCR on the multiplex PCR reads and lists one entry per CDR3 protein. The sample has 690,000 or so distinct CDR3 sequences; roughly a sixth are singletons. Sequenced sample: blood. The chain has TRBV11-3 and TRBJ2-3; no clear D. This clonotype was sampled from a woman aged 45-59 years with Graves' hyperthyroidism that later progressed to Graves' ophthalmopathy. CDR3 region: CASGLDSDTQYF. The CDR3 DNA follows: TGTGCCAGCGGCCTAGACTCAGATACGCAGTATTTT.